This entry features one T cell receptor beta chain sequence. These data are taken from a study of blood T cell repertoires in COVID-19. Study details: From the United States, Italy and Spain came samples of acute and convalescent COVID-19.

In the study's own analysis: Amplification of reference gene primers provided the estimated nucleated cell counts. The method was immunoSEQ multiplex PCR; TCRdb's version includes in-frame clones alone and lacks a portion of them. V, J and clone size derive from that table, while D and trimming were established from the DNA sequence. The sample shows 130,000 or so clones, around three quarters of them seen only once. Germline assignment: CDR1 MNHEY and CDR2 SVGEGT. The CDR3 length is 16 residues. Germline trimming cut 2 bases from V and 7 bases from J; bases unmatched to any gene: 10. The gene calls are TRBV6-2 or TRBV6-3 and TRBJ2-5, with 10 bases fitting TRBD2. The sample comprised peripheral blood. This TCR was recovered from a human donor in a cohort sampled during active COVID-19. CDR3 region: CASSYRPSGGTATQYF. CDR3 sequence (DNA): TGTGCCAGCAGTTACCGGCCTAGCGGGGGCACCGCGACCCAGTACTTC.